The 24 T cell receptor beta chains reported below all come from one sample, sequenced in a study of OX40 agonist ivuxolimab in advanced cancers. TCRdb's copy holds only in-frame clones and misses some; the assay was immunoSEQ multiplex PCR. Altogether about 79,000 clones are present, 65% to 85% being singletons, with the ten largest covering about 4.9%. This specimen consisted of CD4+ or CD8+ T cells sorted from blood, obtained in a trial of the OX40 agonist ivuxolimab. These receptors all stem from an adult with an advanced solid tumor such as melanoma, head and neck, liver or kidney cancer.

The V and J genes are TRBV7-7 and TRBJ2-1; D may be TRBD2 (6 bases). The germline V gene has CDR1 SSHAT and CDR2 FNYEAQ (reference sequence). Trimming removed 5 bases from V and 6 bases from J, with 17 bases in between. This CDR3 has 15 residues. The CDR3 nucleotides read TGTGCCAGCAGCCCGGGACTCCCCTCGGGCAATGAGCAGTTCTTC. It specifies CASSPGLPSGNEQFF.

Here the CDR3 reads CATTIVGETEAFF. For the CDR3, the DNA is TGTGCCACCACGATTGTGGGGGAGACTGAAGCTTTCTTT. The gene calls are TRBV6-6 and TRBJ1-1; the D gene is possibly TRBD1 (5 bases). The CDR3 spans 13 residues. Germline values: CDR1 MNHNY, CDR2 SVGAGI (reference sequence). V dropped 10 bases and J dropped 5 bases, with 17 bases sitting between them.

The rearrangement joins TRBV27 to TRBJ2-3; no clear D. CDR3 length equals 16 residues. The V end was cut by 5 bases, the J end by 2 bases, with 17 bases between. Germline V gives CDR1 MNHEY, CDR2 SMNVEV (reference sequence). The CDR3 sequence: CASSSLGSPYTDTQYF. The CDR3 nucleotides read TGTGCCAGCAGTAGTTTGGGCAGCCCCTACACAGATACGCAGTATTTT.

This clone occurred many times. The chain carries TRBV2 and TRBJ1-2; possibly TRBD1 for D (6 bases). Per the germline V gene, CDR1 is SNHLY and CDR2 is FYNNEI. V was clipped by 5 bases and J by 6 bases, with 10 bases between them. The CDR3 sequence is 12 residues long. CDR3 amino acids: CASSPGTNGYTF. The CDR3, as DNA: TGTGCCAGCAGTCCAGGGACAAATGGCTACACCTTC.

The DNA of the CDR3 is TGTGCCTGGAGACGGGACAGGGGATCCTACGAGCAGTACTTC. As protein: CAWRRDRGSYEQYF. The chain joins TRBV30 to TRBJ2-5, with 10 bases that match TRBD1. The better agreement between TRBJ2-7 and the DNA end casts doubt on the J call. Germline CDR1 GTSNPN, CDR2 SVGIG (reference sequence). CDR3 length: 14 amino acids.

The rearrangement joins TRBV13 to TRBJ2-1; 7 bases fit TRBD2. Germline lookup yields CDR1 PRHDT and CDR2 FYEKMQ (reference sequence). V shed 3 bases, J shed 8 bases, and the junction held 7 bases outside the gene matches. The CDR3 consists of 14 residues. In DNA, the CDR3 is TGTGCCAGCAGCTTCGGGACTACATCCCATGAGCAGTTCTTC. Encoded protein: CASSFGTTSHEQFF.

The chain combines TRBV6-5 with TRBJ1-6; possibly TRBD1 for D (5 bases). Germline V gives CDR1 MNHEY, CDR2 SVGAGI. V lost 2 bases to trimming and J lost 10 bases, with 12 bases between them. The CDR3 runs to 14 residues. CDR3 residues: CASSYGGARSPLHF. For the CDR3, the DNA is TGTGCCAGCAGTTACGGAGGGGCAAGATCACCCCTCCACTTT.

V and J are TRBV27 and TRBJ2-3; no clear D. The germline V gene encodes CDR1 MNHEY and CDR2 SMNVEV (reference sequence). The CDR3 sequence is 14 residues long. V was pared by 5 bases and J by 0 bases, with 9 bases between. The CDR3 DNA is TGTGCCAGCAGTCGACAAATAAGCACAGATACGCAGTATTTT. Encoded protein: CASSRQISTDTQYF.

The V gene is TRBV7-6, the J gene TRBJ2-5, with D unresolved. Germline V gene data show CDR1 as SGHVS and CDR2 as FNYEAQ. V was pared by 5 bases and J by 6 bases, with 7 bases between. The CDR3 runs 11 residues. The CDR3 spells CASSSGQTQYF. CDR3 nucleotide sequence: TGTGCCAGCAGCAGTGGGCAGACCCAGTACTTC.

The chain carries TRBV11-3 and TRBJ1-6, with a possible D match to TRBD1 (5 bases). CDR1 and CDR2 (germline): SGHNT, YENEEA. V lost 3 bases and J lost 4, with 7 bases in between. The CDR3 totals 14 residues. In DNA form, the CDR3 reads TGTGCCAGCAGCTTGACAGTTTATAATTCACCCCTCCACTTT. It yields the protein CASSLTVYNSPLHF. The whole variable domain, remainder taken from reference TRBV11-3 and TRBJ1-6, is EAGVVQSPRYKIIEKKQPVAFWCNPISGHNTLYWYLQNLGQGPELLIRYENEEAVDDSQLPKDRFSAERLKGVDSTLKIQPAELGDSAVYLCASSLTVYNSPLHFGNGTRLTVT.

CDR3 residues: CASSLGTIGNTIYF. For the CDR3, the DNA is TGTGCCAGCAGCTTGGGCACCATCGGAAACACCATATATTTT. This chain joins TRBV5-6 and TRBJ1-3; D not resolved. The V end was cut by 0 bases, the J end by 4 bases, with 8 bases between. The CDR3 sequence is 14 residues long. Germline V lookup: CDR1 SGHDT, CDR2 YYEEEE.

The chain is built from TRBV6-5 and TRBJ2-5, with unresolved D. CDR1 and CDR2 from the germline V gene are MNHEY and SVGAGI. V lost 0 bases and J lost 1, with 9 bases in between. This CDR3 is built from 15 residues. The CDR3 nucleotides read TGTGCCAGCAGTTACTCGCGACTGAGCCAAGAGACCCAGTACTTC. This translates into CASSYSRLSQETQYF.

This chain uses TRBV5-1 with TRBJ1-2, with TRBD1 matching 7 bases. The V segment lost 5 bases and the J segment 8 bases; nucleotides outside the gene matches: 15. The CDR3 has 15 amino acids. Germline CDR1 reads SGHRS; CDR2 reads YFSETQ. CDR3 sequence reads: CASRTSEGTVEGYTF. The CDR3 nucleotides read TGCGCCAGCAGAACTTCGGAAGGGACAGTGGAAGGCTACACCTTC.

This chain links TRBV11-3 with TRBJ2-7; TRBD2 might be the D (6 bases). Trimming shortened V by 2 bases and J by 2 bases, and 16 bases separated the two germline ends. This CDR3 has 16 residues. Germline loops: CDR1 SGHNT, CDR2 YENEEA. The CDR3 loop reads CASSLRGTLIPYEQYF. CDR3 in DNA: TGTGCCAGCAGCTTACGGGGGACTCTTATTCCCTACGAGCAGTACTTC.

The genes are TRBV27 and TRBJ1-5; D is unresolved. The CDR3 is made up of 14 amino acids. CDR1 MNHEY and CDR2 SMNVEV come from the germline V gene (reference sequence). Trimming stripped 5 bases from V and 5 bases from J, with 13 bases between. The CDR3 region has the DNA TGTGCCAGCAGTCCCTACACCGGGGATCAGCCCCAGCATTTT. Amino acid sequence: CASSPYTGDQPQHF.

V usage is TRBV4-1 and J usage is TRBJ2-4; 8 positions agree with TRBD1. The CDR3 is 15 residues long. Germline CDR1 reads MGHRA; CDR2 reads YSYEKL. After removal of 4 bases from V and 6 bases from J, the junction contained 8 bases not matched to a gene. The CDR3 loop is CASSPDRDWRNIQYF. CDR3 coding DNA: TGCGCCAGCAGCCCGGACAGGGATTGGAGAAACATTCAGTACTTC.

This rearrangement joins TRBV2 to TRBJ2-6; 7 positions agree with TRBD1. The CDR3 loop spans 16 amino acids. V gave up 7 bases and J gave up 0 bases; unmatched junction bases: 6. Germline CDR1 reads SNHLY; CDR2 reads FYNNEI. CDR3 protein: CASKDRTDSGANVLTF. The CDR3 nucleotides are TGTGCCAGCAAGGACAGGACAGACTCTGGGGCCAACGTCCTGACTTTC.

A few counts support this clone. Other DNA variants within this sample encode the same CDR3. The chain recombines TRBV2 with TRBJ1-1, with 8 nucleotides matching TRBD1. Germline CDR1 SNHLY, CDR2 FYNNEI. CDR3 length equals 11 residues. The V and J ends lost 6 bases and 8 bases, in that order; junction bases with no gene match: 2. CDR3 DNA sequence: TGTGCCAGCAGGACAGGGGCAGAAGCTTTCTTT. Protein product: CASRTGAEAFF.

The rearrangement links TRBV6-5 to TRBJ1-5, with no clear D. CDR1 MNHEY and CDR2 SVGAGI come from the germline V gene. Trimming took 0 bases from V and 2 from J, leaving 8 bases between them. This CDR3 contains 15 residues. CDR3 loop: CASSYSMRGNQPQHF. The DNA of the CDR3 is TGTGCCAGCAGTTACTCGATGCGGGGCAATCAGCCCCAGCATTTT.

The gene calls are TRBV29-1 and TRBJ1-1; maybe TRBD1 (6 bases). V was clipped by 5 bases and J by 0 bases, with 10 bases between them. The germline CDR1 and CDR2 sequences are SQVTM and ANQGSEA. The CDR3 runs to 13 residues. The CDR3 region is CSVRQDLNTEAFF. DNA of the CDR3: TGCAGCGTTCGACAGGACTTGAACACTGAAGCTTTCTTT.

J is TRBJ2-7 and V is TRBV6-5; tentative D call: TRBD1 (6 bases). V gave up 2 bases and J gave up 2 bases, with 7 bases separating them. This CDR3 has 13 residues. Germline V CDR1 and CDR2: MNHEY, SVGAGI. The DNA of the CDR3 is TGTGCCAGCAGTTACCGGACAGCCTACGAGCAGTACTTC. Amino acids: CASSYRTAYEQYF.

The chain combines TRBV5-4 with TRBJ2-5; the match to TRBD2 covers 7 bases. Germline-derived CDR1 and CDR2 are SGHNT and YYREEE (reference sequence). Trimming took 3 bases from V and 2 from J; bases not matched to a gene: 16. The CDR3 contains 18 residues. The CDR3 reads CASSSRNIAGRLQETQYF. CDR3 nucleotide sequence: TGTGCCAGCAGCTCGAGAAATATAGCGGGCCGTTTACAAGAGACCCAGTACTTC.

The V and J genes are TRBV27 and TRBJ2-1; maybe TRBD1 (5 bases). Germline V gene sequence: CDR1 MNHEY, CDR2 SMNVEV (reference sequence). The CDR3 length is 15 residues. The V and J ends lost 4 bases and 2 bases respectively, with 12 bases between them. The CDR3 reads CASSSLDSAYNEQFF. CDR3 bases: TGTGCCAGCAGTTCTCTTGACAGTGCCTACAATGAGCAGTTCTTC.

This clone has more than one count but fewer than ten. The rearrangement links TRBV2 to TRBJ2-1; D remains unclear. Germline V gene lookup returns CDR1 SNHLY and CDR2 FYNNEI. The CDR3 sequence is 14 residues long. V was pared by 6 bases and J by 6 bases, with 15 bases between. The CDR3: CASRPSGVGNEQFF. CDR3 DNA sequence: TGTGCCAGCAGGCCTAGTGGAGTGGGCAATGAGCAGTTCTTC.